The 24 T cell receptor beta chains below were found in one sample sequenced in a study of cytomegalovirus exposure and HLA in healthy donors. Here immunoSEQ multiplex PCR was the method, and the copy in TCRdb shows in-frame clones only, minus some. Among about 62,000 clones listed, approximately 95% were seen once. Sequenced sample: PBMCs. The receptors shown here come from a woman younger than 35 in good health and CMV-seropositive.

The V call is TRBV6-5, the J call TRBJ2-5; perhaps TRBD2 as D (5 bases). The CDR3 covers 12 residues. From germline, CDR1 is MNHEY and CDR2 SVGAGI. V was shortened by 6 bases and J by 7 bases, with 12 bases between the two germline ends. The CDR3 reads CASSLNRGTQYF. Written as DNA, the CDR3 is TGTGCCAGCAGCCTTAATCGGGGGACCCAGTACTTC.

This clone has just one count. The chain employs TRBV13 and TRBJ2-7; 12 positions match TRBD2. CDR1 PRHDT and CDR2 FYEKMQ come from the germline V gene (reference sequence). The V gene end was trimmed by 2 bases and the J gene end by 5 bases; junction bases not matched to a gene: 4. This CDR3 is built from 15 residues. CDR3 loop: CASSLWGLAGNEQYF. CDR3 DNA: TGTGCCAGCAGCTTATGGGGACTAGCGGGCAACGAGCAGTACTTC.

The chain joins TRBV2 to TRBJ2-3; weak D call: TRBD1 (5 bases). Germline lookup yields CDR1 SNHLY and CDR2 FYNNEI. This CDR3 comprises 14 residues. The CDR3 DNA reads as TGTGGGCTAAGGGGCCCAGTAGTAACAGATACGCAGTATTTT. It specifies CGLRGPVVTDTQYF. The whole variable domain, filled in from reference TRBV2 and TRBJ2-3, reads EPEVTQTPSHQVTQMGQEVILRCVPISNHLYFYWYRQILGQKVEFLVSFYNNEISEKSEIFDDQFSVERPDGSNFTLKIRSTKLEDSAMYFCGLRGPVVTDTQYFGPGTRLTVL.

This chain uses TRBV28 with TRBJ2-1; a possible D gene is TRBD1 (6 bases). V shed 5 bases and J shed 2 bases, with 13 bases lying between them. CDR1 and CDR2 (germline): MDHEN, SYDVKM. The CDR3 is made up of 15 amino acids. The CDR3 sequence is CASSGGPGAYNEQFF. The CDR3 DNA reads TGTGCCAGCAGTGGTGGTCCAGGGGCCTACAATGAGCAGTTCTTC.

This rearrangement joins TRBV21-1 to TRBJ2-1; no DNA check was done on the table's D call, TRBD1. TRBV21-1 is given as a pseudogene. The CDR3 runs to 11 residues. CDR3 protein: CASSNHWAQFF. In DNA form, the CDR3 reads TGTGCCAGCAGCAACCACTGGGCGCAGTTCTTC.

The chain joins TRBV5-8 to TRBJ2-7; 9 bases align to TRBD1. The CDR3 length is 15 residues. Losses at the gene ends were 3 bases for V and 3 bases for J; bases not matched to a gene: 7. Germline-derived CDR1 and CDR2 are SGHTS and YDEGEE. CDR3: CASSSPGTGNYEQYF. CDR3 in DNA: TGTGCCAGCAGCTCCCCCGGGACAGGGAACTACGAGCAGTACTTC.

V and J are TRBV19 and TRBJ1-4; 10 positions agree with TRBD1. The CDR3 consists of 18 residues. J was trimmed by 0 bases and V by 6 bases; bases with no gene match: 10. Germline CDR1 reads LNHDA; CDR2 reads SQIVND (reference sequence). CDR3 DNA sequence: TGTGCCAGTAGAAAACCGGGACAGGGGCCGCCAACTAATGAAAAACTGTTTTTT. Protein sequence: CASRKPGQGPPTNEKLFF.

The CDR3 protein is CASSLNWDRGPEAFF. The CDR3 coding sequence is TGTGCCAGCAGCTTGAATTGGGACAGGGGGCCTGAAGCTTTCTTT. V and J are TRBV5-6 and TRBJ1-1, with 12 bases that match TRBD1. The germline V gene has CDR1 SGHDT and CDR2 YYEEEE. CDR3 length equals 15 residues. The V segment lost 1 base and the J segment 6 bases; nucleotides outside the gene matches: 4.

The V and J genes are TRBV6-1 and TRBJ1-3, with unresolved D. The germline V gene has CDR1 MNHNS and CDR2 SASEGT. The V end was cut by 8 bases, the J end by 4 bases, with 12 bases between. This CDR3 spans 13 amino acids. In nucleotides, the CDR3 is TGTGCCAGCCTTCTGGCCCCAGGAAACACCATATATTTT. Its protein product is CASLLAPGNTIYF.

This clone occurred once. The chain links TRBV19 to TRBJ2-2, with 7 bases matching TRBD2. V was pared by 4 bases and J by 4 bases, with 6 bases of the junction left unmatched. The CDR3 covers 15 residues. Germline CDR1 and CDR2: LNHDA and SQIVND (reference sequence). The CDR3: CASSRLARGTGELFF. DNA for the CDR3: TGTGCCAGTAGTAGACTAGCCCGGGGCACCGGGGAGCTGTTTTTT.

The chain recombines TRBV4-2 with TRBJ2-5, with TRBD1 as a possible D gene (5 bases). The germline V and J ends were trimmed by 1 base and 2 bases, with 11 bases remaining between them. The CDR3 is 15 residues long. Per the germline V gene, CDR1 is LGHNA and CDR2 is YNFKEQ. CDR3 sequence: CASSQGTNVQETQYF. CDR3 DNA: TGTGCCAGCAGCCAAGGGACAAATGTACAAGAGACCCAGTACTTC.

The CDR3: CASSPDNRADPFGLVYGFNAEQYF. The CDR3 coding sequence is TGTGCCAGCTCACCGGACAATCGGGCAGATCCATTCGGTTTAGTATACGGTTTTAACGCCGAGCAGTACTTC. The V call is TRBV18, the J call TRBJ2-7; maybe TRBD1 (5 bases). With 3 bases removed from V and 6 bases from J, the gap between germline ends came to 45 bases. The germline V gene has CDR1 KGHSH and CDR2 LQKENI. The CDR3 spans 24 residues.

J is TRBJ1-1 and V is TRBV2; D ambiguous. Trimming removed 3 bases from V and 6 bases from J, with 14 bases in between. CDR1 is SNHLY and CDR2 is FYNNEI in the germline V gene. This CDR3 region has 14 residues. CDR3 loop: CASSDKTALAEAFF. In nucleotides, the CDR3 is TGTGCCAGCAGTGATAAAACAGCTCTGGCTGAAGCTTTCTTT.

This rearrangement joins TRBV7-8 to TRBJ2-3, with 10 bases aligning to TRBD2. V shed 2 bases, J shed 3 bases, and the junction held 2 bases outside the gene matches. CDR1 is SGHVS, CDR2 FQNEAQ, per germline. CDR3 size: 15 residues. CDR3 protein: CASSLYSGGTDTQYF. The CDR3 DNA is TGTGCCAGCAGCTTATATAGCGGGGGGACAGATACGCAGTATTTT.

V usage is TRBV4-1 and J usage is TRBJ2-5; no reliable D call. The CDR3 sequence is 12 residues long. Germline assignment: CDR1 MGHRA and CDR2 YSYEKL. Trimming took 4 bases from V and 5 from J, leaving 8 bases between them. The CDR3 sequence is CASSPRGETQYF. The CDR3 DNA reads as TGCGCCAGCAGCCCAAGAGGCGAGACCCAGTACTTC.

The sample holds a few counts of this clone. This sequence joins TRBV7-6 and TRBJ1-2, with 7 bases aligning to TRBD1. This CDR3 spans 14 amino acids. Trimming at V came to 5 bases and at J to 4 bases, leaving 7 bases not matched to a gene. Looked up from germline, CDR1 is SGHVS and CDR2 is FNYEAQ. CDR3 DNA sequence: TGTGCCAGCAGCCCAGGACAGGCCCCCTATGGCTACACCTTC. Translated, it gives CASSPGQAPYGYTF.

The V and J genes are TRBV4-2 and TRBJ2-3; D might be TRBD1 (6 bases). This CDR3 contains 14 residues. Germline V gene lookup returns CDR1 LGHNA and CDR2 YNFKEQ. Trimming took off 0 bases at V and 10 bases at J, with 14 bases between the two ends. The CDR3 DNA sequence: TGTGCCAGCAGCCAAGATCTACAGGGTCGGGCGCAGTATTTT. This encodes CASSQDLQGRAQYF.

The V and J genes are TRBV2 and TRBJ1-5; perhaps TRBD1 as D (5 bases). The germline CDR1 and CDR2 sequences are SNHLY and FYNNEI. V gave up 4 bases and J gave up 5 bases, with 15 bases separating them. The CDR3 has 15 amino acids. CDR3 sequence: CASSVREGSHQPQHF. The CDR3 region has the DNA TGTGCCAGCAGTGTAAGGGAGGGGTCCCATCAGCCCCAGCATTTT. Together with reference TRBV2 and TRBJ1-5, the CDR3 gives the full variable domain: EPEVTQTPSHQVTQMGQEVILRCVPISNHLYFYWYRQILGQKVEFLVSFYNNEISEKSEIFDDQFSVERPDGSNFTLKIRSTKLEDSAMYFCASSVREGSHQPQHFGDGTRLSIL.

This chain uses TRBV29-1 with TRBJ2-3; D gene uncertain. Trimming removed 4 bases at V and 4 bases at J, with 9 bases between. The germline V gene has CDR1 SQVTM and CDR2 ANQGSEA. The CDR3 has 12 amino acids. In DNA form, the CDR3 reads TGCAGCGTTGGCGGCTTCCCAGATACGCAGTATTTT. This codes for CSVGGFPDTQYF.

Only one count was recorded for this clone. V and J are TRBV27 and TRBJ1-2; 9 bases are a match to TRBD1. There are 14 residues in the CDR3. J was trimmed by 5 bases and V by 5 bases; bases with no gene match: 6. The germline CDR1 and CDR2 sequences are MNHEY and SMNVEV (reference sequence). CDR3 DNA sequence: TGTGCCAGCAGTCCCCGGGACAGGGTGTATGGCTACACCTTC. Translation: CASSPRDRVYGYTF.

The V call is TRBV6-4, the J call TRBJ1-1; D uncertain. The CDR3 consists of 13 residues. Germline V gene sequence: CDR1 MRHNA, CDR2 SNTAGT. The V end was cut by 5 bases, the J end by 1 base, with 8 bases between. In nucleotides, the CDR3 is TGTGCCAGCAGTTTCGGAGAGAACACTGAAGCTTTCTTT. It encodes CASSFGENTEAFF.

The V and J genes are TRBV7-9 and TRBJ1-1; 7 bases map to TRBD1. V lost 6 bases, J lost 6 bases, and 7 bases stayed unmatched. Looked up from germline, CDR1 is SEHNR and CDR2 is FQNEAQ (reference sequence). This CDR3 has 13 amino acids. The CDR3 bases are TGTGCCAGCAGTGGGACAGCAAGCGCTGAAGCTTTCTTT. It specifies CASSGTASAEAFF.

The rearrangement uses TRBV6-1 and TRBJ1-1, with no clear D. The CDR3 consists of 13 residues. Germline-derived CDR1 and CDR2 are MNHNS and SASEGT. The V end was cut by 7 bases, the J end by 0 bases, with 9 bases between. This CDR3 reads CASNLYLNTEAFF. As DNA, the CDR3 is TGTGCCAGCAACCTCTATTTGAACACTGAAGCTTTCTTT.

CDR3 in DNA: TGTGCCAGCAGCTCGGGACTAGCGGGAGGCCGAGAGACCCAGTACTTC. It codes for CASSSGLAGGRETQYF. The chain is built from TRBV7-9 and TRBJ2-5, with 15 bases fitting TRBD2. V gave up 4 bases and J gave up 4 bases; unmatched junction bases: 4. Germline assignment: CDR1 SEHNR and CDR2 FQNEAQ (reference sequence). The length of the CDR3 is 16 residues.